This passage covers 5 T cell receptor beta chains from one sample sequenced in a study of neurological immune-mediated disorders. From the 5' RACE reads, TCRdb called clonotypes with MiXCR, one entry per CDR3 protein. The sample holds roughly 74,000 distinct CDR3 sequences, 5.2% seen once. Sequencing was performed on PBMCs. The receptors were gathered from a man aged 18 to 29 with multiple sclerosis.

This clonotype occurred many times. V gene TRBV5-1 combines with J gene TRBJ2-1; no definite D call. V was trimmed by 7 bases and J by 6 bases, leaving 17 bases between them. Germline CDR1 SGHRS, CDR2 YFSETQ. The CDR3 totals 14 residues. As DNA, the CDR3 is TGCGCCAGCGCTACCCGTCGGCGTACCAATGAGCAGTTCTTC. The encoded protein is CASATRRRTNEQFF.

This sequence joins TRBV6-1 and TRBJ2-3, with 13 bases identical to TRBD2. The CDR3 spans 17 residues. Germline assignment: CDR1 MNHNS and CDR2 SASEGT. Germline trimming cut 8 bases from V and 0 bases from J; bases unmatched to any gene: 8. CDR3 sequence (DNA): TGTGCCAGCGGGGTGACTAGCGGGGGGCCTAGCACAGATACGCAGTATTTT. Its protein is CASGVTSGGPSTDTQYF.

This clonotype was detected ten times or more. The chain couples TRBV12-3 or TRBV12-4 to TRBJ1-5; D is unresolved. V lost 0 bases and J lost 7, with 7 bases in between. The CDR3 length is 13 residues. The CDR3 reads CASSLAGRQPQHF. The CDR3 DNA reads TGTGCCAGCAGTTTAGCCGGACGCCAGCCCCAGCATTTT.

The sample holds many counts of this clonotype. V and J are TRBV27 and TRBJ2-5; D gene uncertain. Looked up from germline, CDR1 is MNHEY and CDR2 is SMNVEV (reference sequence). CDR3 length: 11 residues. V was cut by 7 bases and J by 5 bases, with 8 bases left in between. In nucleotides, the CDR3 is TGTGCCAGCACGGACCGGGAGACCCAGTACTTC. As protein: CASTDRETQYF.

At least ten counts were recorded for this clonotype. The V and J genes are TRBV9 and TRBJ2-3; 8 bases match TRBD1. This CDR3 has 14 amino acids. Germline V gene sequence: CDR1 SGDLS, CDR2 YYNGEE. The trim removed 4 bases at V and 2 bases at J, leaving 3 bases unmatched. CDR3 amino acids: CASSLGQVTDTQYF. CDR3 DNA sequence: TGTGCCAGCAGCTTGGGACAGGTCACAGATACGCAGTATTTT.